This TCR beta chain was obtained from a study of vaccination effects on CD4 cells after COVID-19. Background on the study: The median interval between the second dose and post-vaccine sampling was 72 days. Study findings and constraints: Substantial clonal contraction characterized both infection- and vaccine-induced clones late after vaccination. Researchers reported few convalescent patients and no early post-infection timepoints in the study. Within healthy vaccinees, only 1 of 255 vaccine-induced clones displayed cross-reactivity with common cold coronaviruses.

The germline V gene has CDR1 MNHEY and CDR2 SVGAGI. Trimming cost V 4 bases and J 11 bases; bases outside gene matches: 4. The CDR3 contains 14 residues. Sequencing used immunoSEQ multiplex PCR; TCRdb keeps in-frame clones, though not all of them. The sample shows roughly 34,000 clones, 82% of them seen only once. Expansion with viral peptide pools was applied to antigen-specific CD4+ T cells by the ViraFEST assay prior to sequencing. Investigators separated out CD4+ T cells once approximately 9 days of culture had passed. Two doses of either BNT162b2 or mRNA-1273 were given to each participant. With respect to this clone: Antigen: not known.

The sequence derives from a human donor who received a COVID-19 vaccine. Some clones in this sample may be carry-over from other donors' samples. Material: CD4+ T cells from PBMCs cultured with HCoV-NL63 spike peptides, obtained after COVID-19 vaccination. V and J are TRBV6-5 and TRBJ1-6, with 11 bases matching TRBD1. The CDR3 protein is CASSSRDRGTPLHF. DNA for the CDR3: TGTGCCAGCAGTTCCCGGGACAGGGGGACACCCCTCCACTTT.